These 26 T cell receptor beta chains originate from one sample sequenced in a study of response to subunit inactivated influenza vaccine. TCRdb used MiXCR to reprocess the RT-PCR reads, holding one entry per CDR3 protein. This table has about 520,000 distinct CDR3 sequences, over 9.5% appearing once. The input for sequencing was PBMCs from blood, taken roughly 6 weeks after vaccination. The receptors stem from a man in his forties or fifties who received an inactivated influenza vaccine.

This clonotype turned up a few times. The CDR3 sequence is CASSRSGRRSYEQYF. The CDR3 DNA sequence: TGCGCCAGCAGCCGTAGCGGGAGGCGATCCTACGAGCAGTACTTC. The V and J genes are TRBV5-1 and TRBJ2-7, with 10 nucleotides matching TRBD2. Trimming cost V 4 bases and J 1 base; bases outside gene matches: 5. The CDR3 totals 15 residues. Per germline, CDR1 SGHRS and CDR2 YFSETQ.

This clonotype was recorded at least ten times. The chain is built from TRBV18 and TRBJ2-7; D is ambiguous. V was shortened by 2 bases and J by 1 base, with 9 bases between the two germline ends. Germline-derived CDR1 and CDR2 are KGHSH and LQKENI. The CDR3 length is 14 residues. The CDR3 region has the DNA TGTGCCAGCTCACCAGGGCTACCTTCCTACGAGCAGTACTTC. Amino acids: CASSPGLPSYEQYF.

The CDR3 sequence: CASSLAEGRTEAFF. The CDR3 nucleotides read TGTGCCAGCAGCTTAGCAGAAGGGAGGACTGAAGCTTTCTTT. The gene calls are TRBV7-2 and TRBJ1-1; D uncertain. Germline CDR1 and CDR2: SGHTA and FQGNSA. The V gene lost 0 bases and the J gene lost 5 bases, with 10 bases spanning the gap. The CDR3 spans 14 residues. Full variable domain (outside the CDR3, taken from reference TRBV7-2 and TRBJ1-1): GAGVSQSPSNKVTEKGKDVELRCDPISGHTALYWYRQSLGQGLEFLIYFQGNSAPDKSGLPSDRFSAERTGGSVSTLTIQRTQQEDSAVYLCASSLAEGRTEAFFGQGTRLTVV.

The chain links TRBV5-1 to TRBJ2-5; 10 nucleotides agree with TRBD2. The CDR3 runs to 15 residues. Looked up from germline, CDR1 is SGHRS and CDR2 is YFSETQ. The trim removed 1 base at V and 4 bases at J, leaving 4 bases unmatched. The CDR3: CASSLQRGGGETQYF. CDR3 in DNA: TGCGCCAGCAGCTTGCAGCGGGGGGGCGGAGAGACCCAGTACTTC.

This clonotype was seen a few times. A junction end diverges from the germline sequence, so it may reflect a read error. The CDR3 is CASSPDRTPREF. The CDR3 region has the DNA TGTGCCAGCAGCCCCGACAGGACCCCGCGTGAGTTT. The rearrangement joins TRBV12-3 or TRBV12-4 to TRBJ1-1, with a possible D match to TRBD1 (6 bases). CDR3 length: 12 residues.

This clonotype was detected only a few times. This rearrangement joins TRBV5-1 to TRBJ2-3; 8 bases line up with TRBD1. This CDR3 comprises 13 residues. After removal of 6 bases from V and 6 bases from J, the junction contained 6 bases not matched to a gene. Germline CDR1 and CDR2: SGHRS and YFSETQ. In nucleotides, the CDR3 is TGCGCCAGCACGACCTGGACAGGGGATACGCAGTATTTT. Encoded protein: CASTTWTGDTQYF. The variable domain in full, with the rest retrieved from reference TRBV5-1 and TRBJ2-3, is KAGVTQTPRYLIKTRGQQVTLSCSPISGHRSVSWYQQTPGQGLQFLFEYFSETQRNKGNFPGRFSGRQFSNSRSEMNVSTLELGDSALYLCASTTWTGDTQYFGPGTRLTVL.

This clonotype has at least ten counts. V is TRBV20-1 and J is TRBJ1-5, with D perhaps matching TRBD1 (5 bases). There are 15 residues in the CDR3. Germline CDR1 reads DFQATT; CDR2 reads SNEGSKA (reference sequence). Trimming took 6 bases from V and 0 from J, leaving 15 bases between them. The CDR3 sequence is CSATDVGDSNQPQHF. The CDR3 region has the DNA TGCAGTGCAACAGACGTAGGGGATAGCAATCAGCCCCAGCATTTT.

The chain combines TRBV28 with TRBJ2-5; maybe TRBD2 (5 bases). This CDR3 spans 15 amino acids. Trimming took off 5 bases at V and 2 bases at J, with 15 bases between the two ends. Germline-derived CDR1 and CDR2 are MDHEN and SYDVKM. CDR3 in amino acids: CASSPPTGIQETQYF. The DNA of the CDR3 is TGTGCCAGCAGTCCCCCTACCGGGATACAAGAGACCCAGTACTTC.

Here the CDR3 reads CASSIGTGKNEKLFF. Written as DNA, the CDR3 is TGTGCCAGCAGCATAGGGACAGGGAAAAACGAAAAACTGTTTTTT. The chain couples TRBV11-1 to TRBJ1-4, with TRBD1 matching over 9 bases. J gave up 8 bases and V 5 bases, and 9 bases lay outside the gene matches. Germline-derived CDR1 and CDR2 are SGHAT and FQDESV (reference sequence). The CDR3 spans 15 residues.

This clonotype occurred a few times. The chain combines TRBV5-1 with TRBJ1-2; 11 bases are shared with TRBD1. V lost 3 bases and J lost 5; bases outside the gene matches: 12. Germline V gives CDR1 SGHRS, CDR2 YFSETQ. CDR3 length equals 17 residues. This CDR3 is CASSYVYRGTGGYGYTF. CDR3 sequence (DNA): TGCGCCAGCAGCTACGTGTACCGCGGGACAGGGGGATATGGCTACACCTTC.

This clonotype was seen many times. This sequence joins TRBV20-1 and TRBJ1-1; TRBD1 matches 7 bases. Germline-derived CDR1 and CDR2 are DFQATT and SNEGSKA (reference sequence). After removal of 3 bases from V and 1 base from J, the junction contained 5 bases not matched to a gene. The CDR3 is 14 residues long. The CDR3 bases are TGCAGTGCTAGTGGGACAGACTCGAACACTGAAGCTTTCTTT. Its translation is CSASGTDSNTEAFF.

In this sample, this clonotype turned up many times. This chain links TRBV7-9 with TRBJ1-2; no reliable D call. CDR1 and CDR2 from the germline V gene are SEHNR and FQNEAQ (reference sequence). The CDR3 is 17 residues long. Trimming took off 2 bases at V and 1 base at J, with 17 bases between the two ends. The CDR3 region is CASSLTGVEEDNYGYTF. The CDR3, as DNA: TGTGCCAGCAGCTTAACCGGGGTTGAGGAAGATAACTATGGCTACACCTTC. Based on the CDR3 plus reference TRBV7-9 and TRBJ1-2, the full variable domain is DTGVSQNPRHKITKRGQNVTFRCDPISEHNRLYWYRQTLGQGPEFLTYFQNEAQLEKSRLLSDRFSAERPKGSFSTLEIQRTEQGDSAMYLCASSLTGVEEDNYGYTFGSGTRLTVV.

J is TRBJ2-5 and V is TRBV7-2; 11 positions match TRBD2. This CDR3 is built from 17 residues. Per the germline V gene, CDR1 is SGHTA and CDR2 is FQGNSA. V trimming: 6 bases; J trimming: 5 bases; junction bases outside the gene matches: 14. The CDR3, as DNA: TGTGCCAGCAGAGAGACTAGCGGGGCATTTTCGGCGGAGACCCAGTACTTC. Its protein is CASRETSGAFSAETQYF.

This clonotype was observed at least ten times. This chain connects TRBV5-1 to TRBJ2-7; either TRBD1 or TRBD2 may fit D (6 bases each). V shed 0 bases and J shed 3 bases, with 13 bases lying between them. In germline, CDR1 is SGHRS, CDR2 YFSETQ. This CDR3 comprises 15 residues. The CDR3, as DNA: TGCGCCAGCAGCTTGGTACCGGGGGCTGGCTACGAGCAGTACTTC. Its protein is CASSLVPGAGYEQYF.

CDR3 amino acids: CASSHPRTADTQYF. The CDR3 nucleotides are TGCGCCAGCAGTCATCCCAGGACAGCCGATACGCAGTATTTT. The chain employs TRBV23-1 and TRBJ2-3, with D maybe TRBD1 (6 bases). TRBV23-1 is an ORF for which the function is uncertain. The V end lost 3 bases, the J end lost 6 bases, and 13 bases lay between the germline ends. This CDR3 is built from 14 residues.

This clonotype was picked up a small number of times. The V and J genes are TRBV5-4 and TRBJ2-3; D uncertain. Per the germline V gene, CDR1 is SGHNT and CDR2 is YYREEE (reference sequence). Trimming took 3 bases from V and 2 from J, leaving 10 bases between them. The CDR3 runs 14 residues. The CDR3 DNA follows: TGTGCCAGCAGCTCCGGACGAGACACAGATACGCAGTATTTT. Translating gives CASSSGRDTDTQYF.

This clonotype has just a few counts. This rearrangement joins TRBV12-3 or TRBV12-4 to TRBJ2-1; 8 bases agree with TRBD2. The CDR3 has 15 amino acids. Unmatched junction bases numbered 4, after V lost 5 bases and J lost 1 base. The CDR3 DNA reads TGTGCCAGCAGTCGGGGGGGGACGTCCTACAATGAGCAGTTCTTC. Protein: CASSRGGTSYNEQFF.

In this sample, this clonotype turned up many times. The rearrangement uses TRBV6-1 and TRBJ2-1; TRBD2 matches at 10 bases. From germline, CDR1 is MNHNS and CDR2 SASEGT. The CDR3 runs to 16 residues. J lost 10 bases, V lost 7 bases, and 16 bases had no gene match. The CDR3 loop is CASTKVRTSGMGEQFF. The DNA for the CDR3 is TGTGCCAGCACCAAGGTGCGGACTAGCGGAATGGGGGAGCAGTTCTTC.

The chain joins TRBV7-2 to TRBJ2-1; 7 bases are a match to TRBD2. Trimming at V came to 4 bases and at J to 5 bases, leaving 11 bases not matched to a gene. Germline V gene data show CDR1 as SGHTA and CDR2 as FQGNSA. The CDR3 length is 16 residues. This CDR3 reads CASSYSAGRWDNEQFF. CDR3 nucleotides: TGTGCCAGCAGCTATTCAGCGGGGAGGTGGGACAATGAGCAGTTCTTC. Drawing the rest from reference TRBV7-2 and TRBJ2-1, the complete variable domain is GAGVSQSPSNKVTEKGKDVELRCDPISGHTALYWYRQSLGQGLEFLIYFQGNSAPDKSGLPSDRFSAERTGGSVSTLTIQRTQQEDSAVYLCASSYSAGRWDNEQFFGPGTRLTVL.

This clonotype was counted between two and nine times. The chain links TRBV5-1 to TRBJ2-7; D is unclear. This CDR3 comprises 15 residues. CDR1 and CDR2 from the germline V gene are SGHRS and YFSETQ. Trimming pared 5 bases from V and 4 bases from J, leaving 19 bases between. The CDR3 sequence is CASRPYAGVEYEQYF. The DNA of the CDR3 is TGCGCCAGCAGACCGTATGCCGGAGTAGAATACGAGCAGTACTTC. The whole variable domain, filled in from reference TRBV5-1 and TRBJ2-7, reads KAGVTQTPRYLIKTRGQQVTLSCSPISGHRSVSWYQQTPGQGLQFLFEYFSETQRNKGNFPGRFSGRQFSNSRSEMNVSTLELGDSALYLCASRPYAGVEYEQYFGPGTRLTVT.

This clonotype was found many times. This chain uses TRBV20-1 with TRBJ1-4; D gene ambiguous. The germline CDR1 and CDR2 sequences are DFQATT and SNEGSKA (reference sequence). The germline V and J ends were trimmed by 2 bases and 5 bases, with 6 bases remaining between them. The CDR3 totals 12 residues. CDR3 nucleotides: TGCAGTGCTAGAAAGCCGAATGAAAAACTGTTTTTT. Amino acid sequence: CSARKPNEKLFF.

This chain joins TRBV5-1 and TRBJ2-1; 8 bases match TRBD2. The CDR3 runs 14 residues. The junction had 3 bases not matched to a gene; V was cut back by 0 bases and J by 7 bases. Germline V CDR1 and CDR2: SGHRS, YFSETQ. DNA for the CDR3: TGCGCCAGCAGCTTGGGCCGGGGGGGAAATGAGCAGTTCTTC. This sequence encodes CASSLGRGGNEQFF.

This clonotype appeared a few times. The chain has TRBV6-1 and TRBJ1-5; D is possibly TRBD1 (6 bases). V was pared by 7 bases and J by 0 bases, with 22 bases between. The CDR3 consists of 18 residues. The germline CDR1 and CDR2 sequences are MNHNS and SASEGT. DNA for the CDR3: TGTGCCAGCATGGGAACCGGGACAACCGGATATAGCAATCAGCCCCAGCATTTT. It is translated as CASMGTGTTGYSNQPQHF.

This clonotype was detected a few times. In nucleotides, the CDR3 is TGCAGCGTGGCTCGGGGGGCCAGAAACACTGAAGCTTTCTTT. It encodes CSVARGARNTEAFF. The chain uses TRBV29-1 and TRBJ1-1; TRBD1 is a possible D gene (6 bases). The germline V and J ends were trimmed by 6 bases and 2 bases, with 16 bases remaining between them. The CDR3 has 14 residues. Germline values: CDR1 SQVTM, CDR2 ANQGSEA.

This clonotype appeared a few times. The gene calls are TRBV29-1 and TRBJ1-2; D remains ambiguous. This CDR3 contains 11 residues. The V and J ends lost 3 bases and 7 bases respectively, with 9 bases between them. Per germline, CDR1 SQVTM and CDR2 ANQGSEA. Written as DNA, the CDR3 is TGCAGCGTTGAGCGTGCAGGTGGCTACACCTTC. It is translated as CSVERAGGYTF.

The gene calls are TRBV28 and TRBJ2-7; 7 bases align to TRBD2. CDR1 is MDHEN and CDR2 is SYDVKM in the germline V gene. The J segment lost 0 bases and the V segment lost 3 bases, leaving 8 bases of the junction unmatched. The CDR3 runs 16 residues. CDR3 sequence: CASSLALGGSSYEQYF. Here the CDR3 DNA reads TGTGCCAGCAGTTTGGCGCTCGGGGGGAGCTCCTACGAGCAGTACTTC.